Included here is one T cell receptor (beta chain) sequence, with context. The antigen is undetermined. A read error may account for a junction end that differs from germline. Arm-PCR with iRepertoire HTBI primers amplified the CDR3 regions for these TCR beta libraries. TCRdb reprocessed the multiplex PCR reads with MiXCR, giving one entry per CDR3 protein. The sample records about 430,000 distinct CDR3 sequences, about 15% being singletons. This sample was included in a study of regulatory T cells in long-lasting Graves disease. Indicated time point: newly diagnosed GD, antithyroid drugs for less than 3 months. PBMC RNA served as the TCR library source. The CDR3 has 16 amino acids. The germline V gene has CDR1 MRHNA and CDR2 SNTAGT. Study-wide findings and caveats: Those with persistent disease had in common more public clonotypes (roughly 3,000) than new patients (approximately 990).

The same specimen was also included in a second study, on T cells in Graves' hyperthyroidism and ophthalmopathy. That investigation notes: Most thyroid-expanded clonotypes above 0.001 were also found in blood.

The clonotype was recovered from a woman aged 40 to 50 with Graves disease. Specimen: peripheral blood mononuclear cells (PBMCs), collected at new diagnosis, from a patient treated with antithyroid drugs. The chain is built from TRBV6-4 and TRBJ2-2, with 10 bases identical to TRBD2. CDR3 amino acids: CVSNNLAGANTGELFF. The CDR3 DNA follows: TGTGTCAGCAACAATCTAGCGGGAGCGAACACCGGGGAGCTGTTTTTT.